This T cell receptor beta chain is drawn from a study of blood T cell repertoires in COVID-19. Overall study context: Whether acute or convalescent, the COVID-19 samples came from the United States, Italy and Spain.

This CDR3 has 13 amino acids. The germline CDR1 and CDR2 sequences are LNHDA and SQIVND (reference sequence). Trimming left V 6 bases short and J 4 bases short, with 10 bases between. The repertoire was sequenced with immunoSEQ multiplex PCR; TCRdb's copy has only in-frame clones and lacks some. The data hold 200,000 to 250,000 clones, with roughly 84% observed a single time. The sample consisted of peripheral blood. This chain joins TRBV19 and TRBJ1-5; maybe TRBD1 (6 bases). The receptor was derived from a woman at least 80 years old with acute or convalescent COVID-19. This CDR3 reads CASRGQINQPQHF. DNA of the CDR3: TGTGCCAGTAGAGGACAGATTAATCAGCCCCAGCATTTT.